Below, one T cell receptor (beta chain) is given with its context. The antigen is not known. The record originates from a study of OX40 agonist ivuxolimab in advanced cancers. Study-level findings and limits: Certain nonresponding patients likewise had low normalized T-cell clonal expansion.

The repertoire was sequenced with immunoSEQ multiplex PCR; TCRdb's copy has only in-frame clones and lacks some. The table shows approximately 50,000 clones, with around nine tenths occurring only once. Germline V gene lookup returns CDR1 MNHNY and CDR2 SVGAGI (reference sequence). CDR3 length: 12 amino acids. The V gene lost 1 base and the J gene lost 6 bases, with 7 bases spanning the gap. J is TRBJ2-7 and V is TRBV6-6; D not certain. The sequence was collected from an adult with an advanced solid tumor such as melanoma, head and neck, liver or kidney cancer. The sample here was CD4+ or CD8+ T cells sorted from blood, taken in a trial of the OX40 agonist ivuxolimab. CDR3 bases: TGTGCCAGCAGTTACTTCGATAGCGAGCAGTACTTC. Encoded protein: CASSYFDSEQYF.